These T cell receptor beta chains were read from a single sample in a study of blood T cell repertoires in COVID-19. Clones were read by immunoSEQ multiplex PCR, and TCRdb kept only the in-frame ones, dropping some. This table holds about 260,000 clones, approximately 82% found once. Sequencing was carried out using peripheral blood. All receptors derive from a man aged 60 to 75 who had recovered from COVID-19. Both conserved end residues are part of each CDR3. D genes are given only for firm matches. Clone size is given for some rows only: seen once, a few or many times, or a class if the clone is expanded.

>TRBJ1-3|once|TRBD1|TRBV7-6
CASSLGLTGTGNTIYF
TGTGCCAGCAGCTTAGGACTGACAGGGACTGGAAACACCATATATTTT
>TRBJ2-1|NA|TRBD2|TRBV7-2
CASSLAAGGPGEQFF
TGTGCCAGCAGCTTAGCGGCGGGAGGGCCCGGTGAGCAGTTCTTC
>TRBJ2-5|NA|NA|TRBV7-9
CASSLVQDQETQYF
TGTGCCAGCAGCTTAGTACAGGACCAAGAGACCCAGTACTTC
>TRBJ1-4|NA|NA|TRBV6-1
CASSEVRGQNEKLFF
TGTGCCAGCAGTGAAGTTCGGGGACAAAATGAAAAACTGTTTTTT
>TRBJ1-2|NA|TRBD1|TRBV2
CASSETGQEYYGYTF
TGTGCCAGCAGTGAAACCGGACAGGAGTACTATGGCTACACCTTC
>TRBJ2-3|NA|NA|TRBV7-9
CASSLGGGAPTDTQYF
TGTGCCAGCAGTTTAGGGGGCGGGGCCCCCACAGATACGCAGTATTTT
>TRBJ2-7|few|TRBD2|TRBV29-1
CSVPGLAGYEQYF
TGCAGCGTCCCGGGGCTAGCGGGCTACGAGCAGTACTTC
>TRBJ2-7|NA|TRBD1|TRBV5-1
CASKEPGQGTYEQYF
TGCGCCAGCAAAGAGCCGGGACAGGGGACCTACGAGCAGTACTTC
>TRBJ2-3|NA|NA|TRBV5-6
CASSLAGVTQYF
TGTGCCAGCAGCTTGGCTGGAGTCACGCAGTATTTT
>TRBJ2-3|NA|NA|TRBV7-3
CASSTGSREVNTQYF
TGTGCCAGCAGCACCGGGTCCCGAGAGGTGAATACGCAGTATTTT
>TRBJ2-7|NA|NA|TRBV28
CASSFAGESQEQYF
TGTGCCAGCAGTTTTGCAGGGGAGAGTCAGGAGCAGTACTTC
>TRBJ2-1|NA|TRBD2|TRBV4-1
CASSHRPGLAGDNEQFF
TGCGCCAGCAGCCATCGCCCGGGACTAGCGGGAGACAATGAGCAGTTCTTC
>TRBJ2-7|NA|NA|TRBV6-6
CASRRQSYEQYF
TGTGCCAGCAGGCGACAGTCCTACGAGCAGTACTTC
>TRBJ1-2|NA|NA|TRBV19
CASTQQLNYGYTF
TGTGCCAGTACTCAACAGCTTAACTATGGCTACACCTTC
>TRBJ1-3|NA|NA|TRBV7-2
CASSLARTDPGNTIYF
TGTGCCAGCAGCTTAGCCCGGACAGACCCTGGAAACACCATATATTTT
>TRBJ1-2|NA|NA|TRBV5-1
CASSLETGSNYGYTF
TGCGCCAGCAGCTTGGAGACAGGTTCTAACTATGGCTACACCTTC
>TRBJ2-3|once|NA|TRBV6-5
CASRNTSPDTQYF
TGTGCCAGCAGGAACACCTCTCCAGATACGCAGTATTTT
>TRBJ1-1|NA|NA|TRBV5-1
CASSLKGEFTEAFF
TGCGCCAGCAGCTTGAAAGGAGAATTCACTGAAGCTTTCTTT
>TRBJ2-7|NA|NA|TRBV12-2
CASRFPAGPAGGVYEQYF
TGTGCAAGTCGCTTCCCAGCCGGTCCAGCGGGAGGGGTCTACGAGCAGTACTTC
>TRBJ1-5|NA|NA|TRBV10-2
CASRKGGNENQPQHF
TGCGCCAGCAGAAAGGGGGGGAATGAGAATCAGCCCCAGCATTTT
>TRBJ1-1|many|NA|TRBV4-1
CASSQALTRGPTEAFF
TGCGCCAGCAGCCAAGCCCTTACGAGAGGGCCGACTGAAGCTTTCTTT
>TRBJ2-1|NA|TRBD2|TRBV7-9
CASSLRTSGAYNEQFF
TGTGCCAGCAGCCTACGGACTAGCGGGGCATACAATGAGCAGTTCTTC
>TRBJ2-7|NA|NA|TRBV9
CASSGRTGALQGEQYF
TGTGCCAGCAGCGGACGGACGGGAGCTCTCCAAGGGGAGCAGTACTTC
>TRBJ1-1|NA|TRBD1|TRBV27
CASSLYPTGDTEAFF
TGTGCCAGCAGTTTATACCCGACAGGGGACACTGAAGCTTTCTTT
>TRBJ2-7|NA|TRBD1|TRBV5-4
CASSSDRVNSYEQYF
TGTGCCAGCAGCTCGGACAGGGTTAACTCCTACGAGCAGTACTTC
>TRBJ2-7|many|TRBD2|TRBV7-2
CASSLLAGGLEQYF
TGTGCCAGCAGCTTACTAGCGGGAGGGCTCGAGCAGTACTTC
>TRBJ1-2|NA|TRBD1|TRBV6-5
CASRDREGIGYTF
TGTGCCAGCCGGGACAGGGAAGGGATTGGCTACACCTTC
>TRBJ2-1|NA|NA|TRBV3-1/TRBV3-2
CASSQDLATLNNEQFF
TGTGCCAGCAGCCAAGATCTAGCGACCCTCAACAATGAGCAGTTCTTC
>TRBJ2-1|NA|NA|TRBV15
CATSRRSSYNEQFF
TGTGCCACCAGCCGTCGGAGCTCCTACAATGAGCAGTTCTTC
>TRBJ2-5|NA|TRBD1|TRBV7-7
CASSFDRAETQYF
TGTGCCAGCAGCTTCGACAGGGCAGAGACCCAGTACTTC
>TRBJ2-1|once|NA|TRBV18
CASSPENSNEQFF
TGTGCCAGCTCACCCGAAAACTCCAATGAGCAGTTCTTC
>TRBJ2-7|NA|TRBD2|TRBV18
CASSLQGAGVSSEQYF
TGTGCCAGCTCACTTCAGGGAGCGGGAGTTTCTAGCGAGCAGTACTTC
>TRBJ2-3|NA|TRBD2|TRBV19
CASSMGFLAGGSDTQYF
TGTGCCAGTAGTATGGGTTTTCTAGCGGGGGGCTCAGATACGCAGTATTTT
>TRBJ2-5|NA|NA|TRBV5-6
CASSREILWQETQYF
TGTGCCAGCAGCCGTGAAATACTTTGGCAAGAGACCCAGTACTTC
>TRBJ2-1|NA|NA|TRBV27
CASSGWLANEQFF
TGTGCCAGCAGTGGGTGGCTAGCCAATGAGCAGTTCTTC
>TRBJ2-5|NA|NA|TRBV19
CASSIVHRETQYF
TGTGCCAGTAGTATAGTACACAGAGAGACCCAGTACTTC
>TRBJ1-6|NA|TRBD1|TRBV3-1/TRBV3-2
CASSRQSGTAYSPLHF
TGTGCCAGCAGCCGGCAATCCGGGACAGCGTATTCACCCCTCCACTTT
>TRBJ2-3|NA|TRBD1|TRBV5-1
CASSLAQGWTDTQYF
TGCGCCAGCAGCTTGGCACAGGGGTGGACAGATACGCAGTATTTT
>TRBJ1-2|NA|NA|TRBV9
CASSVDLSGYGYTF
TGTGCCAGCAGCGTAGACCTCAGCGGCTATGGCTACACCTTC
>TRBJ1-2|once|NA|TRBV3-1/TRBV3-2
CASSFQRGEIYGYTF
TGTGCCAGCAGCTTCCAACGGGGGGAAATTTATGGCTACACCTTC
>TRBJ2-5|NA|NA|TRBV11-2
CASSLGSTAQETQYF
TGTGCCAGCAGCTTAGGCTCGACAGCCCAAGAGACCCAGTACTTC
>TRBJ1-5|NA|NA|TRBV7-9
CASSQGQVGLHF
TGTGCCAGCAGCCAGGGGCAGGTCGGGTTGCATTTT
>TRBJ1-5|few|TRBD1|TRBV7-8
CASSADRGGNQPQHF
TGTGCCAGCAGCGCCGACAGGGGTGGCAATCAGCCCCAGCATTTT
>TRBJ1-1|NA|TRBD1|TRBV6-5
CASRTPGGTEAFF
TGTGCCAGCAGGACTCCAGGGGGGACTGAAGCTTTCTTT
>TRBJ1-1|NA|NA|TRBV6-1
CASIPGTRDGEAFF
TGTGCCAGCATTCCTGGGACACGGGACGGTGAAGCTTTCTTT
>TRBJ2-3|NA|NA|TRBV5-1
CASSPSRTSTDTQYF
TGCGCCAGCAGCCCGAGCAGGACAAGCACAGATACGCAGTATTTT
>TRBJ2-1|NA|TRBD2|TRBV3-1/TRBV3-2
CASSPRGTSGYNEQFF
TGTGCCAGCAGCCCCAGGGGTACTAGCGGATACAATGAGCAGTTCTTC
>TRBJ2-7|NA|TRBD1|TRBV6-6
CASSGVGTGGNEQYF
TGTGCCAGCAGTGGGGTCGGGACAGGGGGTAACGAGCAGTACTTC